This T cell receptor beta chain was captured by sequencing in a study of shared clonotypes between healthy human individuals. Measured with immunoSEQ multiplex PCR; TCRdb has only the in-frame clones, and not every one. The sample comprises approximately 1.5 million clones, 97% to 99% of which are singletons, and roughly 0.36% rests with the top ten. Germline V gene data show CDR1 as SGHRS and CDR2 as YFSETQ. Trimming took 0 bases from V and 7 from J, leaving 8 bases between them. The CDR3 extends over 13 amino acids. What was sequenced was naive CD4+ T cells sorted from blood. Subset in this sample: CD45RA+ positively selected. The clonotype comes from a man younger than 40 in good health. The V and J genes are TRBV5-1 and TRBJ1-5; D is undetermined. DNA for the CDR3: TGCGCCAGCAGCTTGGACGGGCGGCAGCCCCAGCATTTT. As protein: CASSLDGRQPQHF. The variable domain in full, completed from reference TRBV5-1 and TRBJ1-5, reads KAGVTQTPRYLIKTRGQQVTLSCSPISGHRSVSWYQQTPGQGLQFLFEYFSETQRNKGNFPGRFSGRQFSNSRSEMNVSTLELGDSALYLCASSLDGRQPQHFGDGTRLSIL.